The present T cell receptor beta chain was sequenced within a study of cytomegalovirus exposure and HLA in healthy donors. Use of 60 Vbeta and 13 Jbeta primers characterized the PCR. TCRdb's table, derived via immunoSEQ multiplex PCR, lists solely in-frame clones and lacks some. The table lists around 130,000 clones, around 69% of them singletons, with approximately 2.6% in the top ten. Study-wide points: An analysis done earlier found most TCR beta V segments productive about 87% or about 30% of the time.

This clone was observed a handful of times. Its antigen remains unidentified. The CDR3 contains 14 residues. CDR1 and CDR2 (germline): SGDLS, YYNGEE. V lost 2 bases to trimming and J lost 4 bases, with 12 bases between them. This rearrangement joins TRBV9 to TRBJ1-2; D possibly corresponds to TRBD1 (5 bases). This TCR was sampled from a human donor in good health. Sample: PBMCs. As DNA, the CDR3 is TGTGCCAGCAGCGTTAGCTCGGGGGGCTATGGCTACACCTTC. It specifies CASSVSSGGYGYTF. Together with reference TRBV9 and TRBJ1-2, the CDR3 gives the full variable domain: DSGVTQTPKHLITATGQRVTLRCSPRSGDLSVYWYQQSLDQGLQFLIQYYNGEERAKGNILERFSAQQFPDLHSELNLSSLELGDSALYFCASSVSSGGYGYTFGSGTRLTVV.